The clone carrying this T cell receptor (beta chain) was detected a few times. This sample stems from a study of beta chain features in type 1 diabetes. Study information: Sorted cell examination encompassed under 130 million cells across all samples.

The investigators reverse transcribed all of the isolated RNA, so they sequenced expressed TCRB transcripts. Sequencing was performed with immunoSEQ multiplex PCR; in TCRdb, only in-frame clones are kept and a portion is missing. The sample carries around 400,000 clones, around 12% recorded once. The CDR3 has 16 amino acids. J was trimmed by 8 bases and V by 3 bases; bases with no gene match: 13. The germline V gene encodes CDR1 KGHSH and CDR2 LQKENI. The chain uses TRBV18 and TRBJ1-2, with TRBD1 matching 9 bases. The sequenced sample was naive CD4+ T cells from blood. The receptor was isolated from a man younger than 35 in good health. The CDR3 here is CASSPVTGGTFGGYTF. CDR3 coding DNA: TGTGCCAGCTCACCGGTGACAGGGGGGACTTTTGGAGGCTACACCTTC.